The 24 T cell receptor beta chains given below trace back to one sample, sequenced in a study of cytomegalovirus exposure and HLA in healthy donors. PCR employed 60 Vbeta and 13 Jbeta primers. The data were produced by immunoSEQ multiplex PCR, yet TCRdb's version contains in-frame clones alone and is incomplete. In the table there are about 120,000 clones, about 79% of which are singletons. Sequencing was carried out using PBMCs. Receptors were obtained from a man between 25 and 39 years old in good health and CMV-seropositive.

This clone was picked up one time. The rearrangement uses TRBV6-5 and TRBJ1-6; 10 bases fit TRBD1. This CDR3 is built from 13 residues. The V and J ends lost 6 bases and 8 bases, in that order; junction bases with no gene match: 1. The germline CDR1 and CDR2 sequences are MNHEY and SVGAGI. Here the CDR3 reads CASRGTGDSPLHF. CDR3 nucleotides: TGTGCCAGCAGGGGGACAGGGGATTCACCCCTCCACTTT.

This chain joins TRBV27 and TRBJ2-2, with 8 bases matching TRBD2. Germline values: CDR1 MNHEY, CDR2 SMNVEV (reference sequence). This CDR3 has 14 residues. The V segment lost 6 bases and the J segment 4 bases; nucleotides outside the gene matches: 4. DNA of the CDR3: TGTGCCAGCAGGGGACTAGGGAGCACCGGGGAGCTGTTTTTT. Residues: CASRGLGSTGELFF.

This sequence joins TRBV11-1 and TRBJ2-2; a possible D gene is TRBD1 (6 bases). The V end was cut by 2 bases, the J end by 5 bases, with 18 bases between. The CDR3 length is 17 residues. From germline, CDR1 is SGHAT and CDR2 FQDESV (reference sequence). The DNA of the CDR3 is TGTGCCAGCAGCTTATCTGGACAGTCAGGTCGAACCGGGGAGCTGTTTTTT. Protein product: CASSLSGQSGRTGELFF.

This sequence joins TRBV20-1 and TRBJ2-1; D possibly corresponds to TRBD2 (5 bases). The CDR3 loop spans 11 amino acids. V was shortened by 8 bases and J by 4 bases, with 9 bases between the two germline ends. CDR1 and CDR2 (germline): DFQATT, SNEGSKA (reference sequence). In DNA, the CDR3 is TGCAGTCCGGACTTTTACAATGAGCAGTTCTTC. Amino acids: CSPDFYNEQFF.

This chain joins TRBV4-1 and TRBJ1-3; D might be TRBD1 (5 bases). There are 15 residues in the CDR3. V dropped 0 bases and J dropped 4 bases, with 10 bases sitting between them. Germline V CDR1 and CDR2: MGHRA, YSYEKL. CDR3 DNA sequence: TGCGCCAGCAGCCAAGAGAAGGGGATCGGAAACACCATATATTTT. Amino acid sequence: CASSQEKGIGNTIYF.

This clone was found once. The chain is built from TRBV6-5 and TRBJ2-2, with D unclear. The CDR3 runs to 12 residues. V was shortened by 5 bases and J by 6 bases, with 7 bases between the two germline ends. CDR1 and CDR2 from the germline V gene are MNHEY and SVGAGI. The CDR3 DNA reads TGTGCCAGCAGTGCGCAATCCGGGGAGCTGTTTTTT. As protein: CASSAQSGELFF.

The chain combines TRBV5-4 with TRBJ2-6; D is perhaps TRBD1 (5 bases). The CDR3 runs to 14 residues. Between the trimmed V and J ends, which lost 7 bases and 0 bases, there was a span of 8 bases. Germline loops: CDR1 SGHNT, CDR2 YYREEE (reference sequence). CDR3 DNA sequence: TGTGCCAGCTCAGGGTTCTCTGGGGCCAACGTCCTGACTTTC. This gives the protein CASSGFSGANVLTF.

This chain links TRBV6-1 with TRBJ2-3; 8 bases line up with TRBD2. Losses at the gene ends were 10 bases for V and 0 bases for J; bases not matched to a gene: 3. CDR1 is MNHNS, CDR2 SASEGT, per germline. The CDR3 consists of 13 residues. The CDR3 loop is CATERESTDTQYF. CDR3 nucleotide sequence: TGTGCCACAGAGCGGGAGAGCACAGATACGCAGTATTTT.

The V call is TRBV6-5, the J call TRBJ2-1; D may be TRBD1 (5 bases). Germline lookup yields CDR1 MNHEY and CDR2 SVGAGI. The length of the CDR3 is 15 residues. With 6 bases removed from V and 4 bases from J, the gap between germline ends came to 16 bases. The CDR3 reads CASRAGFSTYNEQFF. The DNA for the CDR3 is TGTGCCAGCAGAGCAGGGTTTTCCACATACAATGAGCAGTTCTTC.

The chain joins TRBV5-4 to TRBJ2-7; D is possibly TRBD1 (5 bases). V lost 3 bases and J 5 bases, leaving 18 bases between the germline ends. Germline-derived CDR1 and CDR2 are SGHNT and YYREEE (reference sequence). CDR3 length: 15 residues. The CDR3 spells CASSSRRPGSDEQYF. The CDR3 bases are TGTGCCAGCAGCTCCCGTAGGCCAGGGTCGGACGAGCAGTACTTC.

This clone was counted only a few times. This sequence joins TRBV7-2 and TRBJ1-3; the D is unclear. The V end lost 2 bases, the J end lost 3 bases, and 11 bases lay between the germline ends. The CDR3 extends over 15 amino acids. Germline lookup yields CDR1 SGHTA and CDR2 FQGNSA. The CDR3 DNA sequence: TGTGCCAGCAGCTTAAATCCGGCGGTTGGAAACACCATATATTTT. This translates into CASSLNPAVGNTIYF.

V is TRBV7-8 and J is TRBJ2-7; 8 bases fit TRBD1. Germline CDR1 is SGHVS and CDR2 is FQNEAQ. After removal of 1 base from V and 2 bases from J, the junction contained 4 bases not matched to a gene. There are 15 residues in the CDR3. CDR3 sequence: CASSLERTGTYEQYF. CDR3 nucleotides: TGTGCCAGCAGCTTAGAAAGGACAGGGACCTACGAGCAGTACTTC.

This chain uses TRBV5-4 with TRBJ1-4; tentative D call: TRBD1 (5 bases). CDR1 and CDR2 (germline): SGHNT, YYREEE (reference sequence). This CDR3 contains 14 residues. V lost 8 bases and J lost 0, with 11 bases in between. CDR3 DNA sequence: TGTGCCAGTAAAACGGGGGCAACTAATGAAAAACTGTTTTTT. This translates into CASKTGATNEKLFF.

Details on this clone: Its ends do not fully match the called genes, so a read error is possible. The chain has TRBV7-3 and TRBJ1-2; 7 nucleotides line up with TRBD1. The CDR3 extends over 15 amino acids. Germline V gene lookup returns CDR1 SGHTA and CDR2 FQGTGA. The CDR3: CSSSYDREASYGYTF. Here the CDR3 DNA reads TGTTCCAGCAGCTACGACAGGGAAGCTTCCTATGGCTACACCTTC. The whole variable domain, remainder taken from reference TRBV7-3 and TRBJ1-2, is GAGVSQTPSNKVTEKGKYVELRCDPISGHTALYWYRQSLGQGPEFLIYFQGTGAADDSGLPNDRFFAVRPEGSVSTLKIQRTERGDSAVYLCSSSYDREASYGYTFGSGTRLTVV.

The genes are TRBV5-6 and TRBJ2-5; D is possibly TRBD1 (6 bases). Germline loops: CDR1 SGHDT, CDR2 YYEEEE. There are 14 residues in the CDR3. The V and J ends lost 3 bases and 4 bases respectively, with 13 bases between them. CDR3: CASSSPGHPETQYF. In DNA, the CDR3 is TGTGCCAGCAGCTCCCCGGGACATCCAGAGACCCAGTACTTC.

This clone is a singleton in its sample. V and J are TRBV4-3 and TRBJ2-7; D is perhaps TRBD2 (7 bases). V lost 1 base, J lost 7 bases, and 23 bases lay in between. There are 17 residues in the CDR3. Germline V gene data show CDR1 as LGHNA and CDR2 as YSLEER. As DNA, the CDR3 is TGCGCCAGCAGCCAAGTCAGCGGGGCACTCGGGGGCGGAGAGCAGTACTTC. It codes for CASSQVSGALGGGEQYF.

Relative to its sample, this clone is medium-sized (0.01 to 0.1%). The J gene is TRBJ1-6, the V gene TRBV6-4; D unresolved. Trimming stripped 6 bases from V and 6 bases from J, with 9 bases between. The length of the CDR3 is 13 residues. From germline, CDR1 is MRHNA and CDR2 SNTAGT. CDR3 protein: CASSPGSNSPLHF. CDR3 in DNA: TGTGCCAGCAGCCCGGGGAGTAATTCACCCCTCCACTTT.

CDR3 in DNA: TGTGCCAGCAGTCTGGACATAGGGGGGGCTGCTGAAGCTTTCTTT. This sequence encodes CASSLDIGGAAEAFF. The chain links TRBV6-1 to TRBJ1-1; the D gene is possibly TRBD1 (6 bases). Germline-derived CDR1 and CDR2 are MNHNS and SASEGT. V dropped 5 bases and J dropped 6 bases, with 19 bases sitting between them. There are 15 residues in the CDR3.

This chain joins TRBV7-9 and TRBJ1-5, with D perhaps matching TRBD1 (6 bases). Germline V gene sequence: CDR1 SEHNR, CDR2 FQNEAQ (reference sequence). The CDR3 length is 13 residues. V lost 4 bases to trimming and J lost 7 bases, with 11 bases between them. The CDR3: CASSSQGDQPQHF. CDR3 DNA sequence: TGTGCCAGCAGCTCACAGGGAGACCAGCCCCAGCATTTT.

This clone turned up a few times. The rearrangement uses TRBV2 and TRBJ2-4; 9 bases agree with TRBD1. The CDR3 is made up of 12 amino acids. V gave up 6 bases and J gave up 9 bases; unmatched junction bases: 3. The germline V gene encodes CDR1 SNHLY and CDR2 FYNNEI. The CDR3 spells CASRGTGTIQYF. CDR3 nucleotide sequence: TGTGCCAGCAGGGGGACAGGGACCATTCAGTACTTC.

The chain is built from TRBV15 and TRBJ2-5; D not resolved. CDR3 length: 12 residues. The V and J ends lost 6 bases and 3 bases respectively, with 8 bases between them. Per the germline V gene, CDR1 is LNHNV and CDR2 is YYDKDF (reference sequence). The CDR3 DNA reads as TGTGCCACCAGTCCTTTTAAAGAGACCCAGTACTTC. The encoded protein is CATSPFKETQYF.

The chain uses TRBV5-1 and TRBJ2-3, with TRBD1 matching 9 bases. Germline CDR1 and CDR2: SGHRS and YFSETQ. The CDR3 has 14 amino acids. V lost 4 bases to trimming and J lost 3 bases; unmatched junction nucleotides: 3. Here the CDR3 reads CASSQGTGTDTQYF. The CDR3 bases are TGCGCCAGCAGCCAAGGGACAGGGACAGATACGCAGTATTTT.

The chain couples TRBV27 to TRBJ2-5; weak D call: TRBD1 (5 bases). This CDR3 has 15 residues. CDR1 is MNHEY and CDR2 is SMNVEV in the germline V gene (reference sequence). With 7 bases removed from V and 4 bases from J, the gap between germline ends came to 19 bases. The CDR3 DNA follows: TGTGCCAGCACATCGATCCAGGGTAGTAGAGAGACCCAGTACTTC. Its translation: CASTSIQGSRETQYF.

This clone was observed a handful of times. The V gene is TRBV12-5, the J gene TRBJ2-3; D call uncertain. Germline V CDR1 and CDR2: LGHNT, FRNRAP. The V end lost 1 base, the J end lost 6 bases, and 14 bases lay between the germline ends. The CDR3 has 15 amino acids. The CDR3 spells CASGLAPLERDTQYF. Written as DNA, the CDR3 is TGTGCTAGTGGTTTGGCCCCGTTGGAGAGGGATACGCAGTATTTT.